The subject of this entry is one T cell receptor (beta chain). As yet, its antigen is unknown. The sample belongs to a study of shared clonotypes between healthy human individuals. Authors' analysis steps: Sequence data from immunoSEQ were junction-only and lacked quality scores; consequently, filtering differed. Profiling relied on immunoSEQ multiplex PCR, and the TCRdb table lists in-frame clones only, not all of them. That table supplies the V and J calls and clone size; D and trimming were determined from the DNA. This sample has 2,500,000 or so clones, with about 92% found just once. The study's findings and limits: Naive CD4 clonotypes overlapped across several donors at around 5%. Rarefaction showed that sequencing of sorted subsets was incomplete (despite large depth).

Specimen: naive CD4+ T cells sorted from blood. Indicated subset: CD45RA+ positively selected. The clonotype comes from a young man in good health.

The CDR3 bases are TGTGCCAGCAGCCAACAGGGGGCTGCAGATACGCAGTATTTT. It translates to CASSQQGAADTQYF. The chain couples TRBV5-4 to TRBJ2-3, with 9 positions matching TRBD1. This CDR3 is built from 14 residues. In germline, CDR1 is SGHNT, CDR2 YYREEE (reference sequence). Unmatched junction bases numbered 4, after V lost 4 bases and J lost 4 bases.